Each of the 22 T cell receptor beta chains below was sequenced from the same sample in a study of blood T cell repertoires in COVID-19. Some clones are missing from TCRdb's copy, which holds only in-frame ones; the method was immunoSEQ multiplex PCR. This table has under 200,000 clones, over 70% appearing once. The sample was PBMCs or T cells enriched from blood (not recorded which). Every receptor here comes from a woman aged 60 to 75 who had recovered from COVID-19.

J is TRBJ1-6 and V is TRBV2; D gene uncertain. Trimming removed 2 bases from V and 4 bases from J, with 9 bases in between. CDR1 SNHLY and CDR2 FYNNEI come from the germline V gene. This CDR3 comprises 15 residues. This chain's CDR3 is CASSEIVRYNSPLHF. CDR3 DNA: TGTGCCAGCAGTGAAATTGTCCGTTATAATTCACCCCTCCACTTT.

The rearrangement uses TRBV15 and TRBJ2-5; possible D gene TRBD2, 7 bases. V lost 1 base and J 5 bases, leaving 17 bases between the germline ends. From germline, CDR1 is LNHNV and CDR2 YYDKDF (reference sequence). There are 16 residues in the CDR3. CDR3 DNA sequence: TGTGCCACCAGCAGAGCGGGGGGCCACTACTCGGAGACCCAGTACTTC. Its protein product is CATSRAGGHYSETQYF. Drawing the rest from reference TRBV15 and TRBJ2-5, the complete variable domain is DAMVIQNPRYQVTQFGKPVTLSCSQTLNHNVMYWYQQKSSQAPKLLFHYYDKDFNNEADTPDNFQSRRPNTSFCFLDIRSPGLGDTAMYLCATSRAGGHYSETQYFGPGTRLLVL.

This clone was recorded a few times. The chain uses TRBV5-1 and TRBJ1-6, with 7 bases lining up with TRBD1. The V gene's germline CDR1 is SGHRS and CDR2 YFSETQ. CDR3 length: 15 amino acids. Trimming cost V 0 bases and J 7 bases; bases outside gene matches: 4. The CDR3 region is CASSLGEGANSPLHF. The CDR3 nucleotides read TGCGCCAGCAGCTTGGGTGAGGGGGCGAATTCACCCCTCCACTTT.

CDR3 sequence: CASSIEQGLRGYTF. The CDR3 coding sequence is TGTGCCAGTAGTATAGAACAGGGGCTGAGGGGCTACACCTTC. This chain uses TRBV19 with TRBJ1-2; TRBD1 aligns across 7 bases. The CDR3 has 14 amino acids. Germline V CDR1 and CDR2: LNHDA, SQIVND (reference sequence). The V gene end was trimmed by 0 bases and the J gene end by 8 bases; junction bases not matched to a gene: 6.

The chain couples TRBV4-1 to TRBJ2-2, with 7 bases aligning to TRBD1. The CDR3 length is 15 residues. Germline CDR1 is MGHRA and CDR2 is YSYEKL. J gave up 7 bases and V 3 bases, and 8 bases lay outside the gene matches. Here the CDR3 reads CASSHLTGDDGELFF. CDR3 nucleotides: TGCGCCAGCAGCCACCTTACAGGGGATGACGGGGAGCTGTTTTTT.

In its sample, this clone was seen once. This chain joins TRBV5-4 and TRBJ2-5; 7 bases are a match to TRBD1. Germline CDR1 reads SGHNT; CDR2 reads YYREEE (reference sequence). With 4 bases clipped from V and 2 bases from J, the junction kept 8 bases outside the gene matches. The CDR3 has 15 residues. CDR3 protein: CASSVGRGPQETQYF. The CDR3 DNA follows: TGTGCCAGCAGCGTGGGTAGGGGGCCACAAGAGACCCAGTACTTC.

V usage is TRBV5-4 and J usage is TRBJ2-5, with 11 bases matching TRBD2. V lost 1 base to trimming and J lost 5 bases; unmatched junction nucleotides: 7. CDR3 size: 16 residues. The germline CDR1 and CDR2 sequences are SGHNT and YYREEE (reference sequence). The CDR3 DNA sequence: TGTGCCAGCAGCTTGAGTAGCGGGGGGGCTCCGGAGACCCAGTACTTC. Residues: CASSLSSGGAPETQYF.

The CDR3 region has the DNA TGTGCCAGCCGGGCGGGGGCCACCCGGGACGAGCAGTACTTC. This gives the protein CASRAGATRDEQYF. This rearrangement joins TRBV2 to TRBJ2-7, with a tentative D call TRBD2 (7 bases). Deletions cut 8 bases from V and 5 bases from J, with 19 bases between. The germline CDR1 and CDR2 sequences are SNHLY and FYNNEI. The CDR3 extends over 14 amino acids.

The CDR3 here is CASSRAGTGGYGYTF. In DNA, the CDR3 is TGTGCCAGCAGCCGCGCTGGGACAGGGGGATATGGCTACACCTTC. The chain employs TRBV3-1 (or the pseudogene TRBV3-2) and TRBJ1-2; 11 bases are shared with TRBD1. V lost 4 bases and J lost 5; bases outside the gene matches: 6. The CDR3 covers 15 residues. Germline CDR1 LGHDT, CDR2 YNNKEL (reference sequence).

The chain has TRBV3-1 (or the pseudogene TRBV3-2) and TRBJ1-5; no reliable D call. Trimming took 0 bases from V and 9 from J, leaving 12 bases between them. The germline gives CDR1 LGHDT, CDR2 YNNKEL (reference sequence). The CDR3 contains 14 residues. CDR3 region: CASSQDSVGRPQHF. The DNA for the CDR3 is TGTGCCAGCAGCCAAGATTCTGTTGGCAGGCCCCAGCATTTT.

The chain is built from TRBV27 and TRBJ1-2; D is unresolved. V was shortened by 2 bases and J by 2 bases, with 9 bases between the two germline ends. CDR3 length equals 14 residues. CDR1 and CDR2 from the germline V gene are MNHEY and SMNVEV (reference sequence). The CDR3 spells CASSLKSQNYGYTF. Here the CDR3 DNA reads TGTGCCAGCAGTTTAAAGTCTCAGAACTATGGCTACACCTTC.

This rearrangement joins TRBV4-1 to TRBJ2-7, with a weak D call TRBD2 (7 bases). The germline V gene encodes CDR1 MGHRA and CDR2 YSYEKL. The CDR3 sequence is 16 residues long. Trimming pared 5 bases from V and 2 bases from J, leaving 19 bases between. CDR3 residues: CASSTQWGGQAYEQYF. In DNA, the CDR3 is TGCGCCAGCAGCACTCAATGGGGGGGGCAGGCCTACGAGCAGTACTTC.

The chain recombines TRBV20-1 with TRBJ1-2; the D is unclear. The V end lost 3 bases, the J end lost 4 bases, and 18 bases lay between the germline ends. The CDR3 contains 15 residues. Germline CDR1 is DFQATT and CDR2 is SNEGSKA (reference sequence). CDR3: CSASPTLVGPYGYTF. CDR3 DNA: TGCAGTGCTAGTCCCACCCTGGTGGGCCCCTATGGCTACACCTTC.

CDR3 nucleotide sequence: TGTGCCAGTAGTTGGGGCGATCAGCCCCAGCATTTT. It is translated as CASSWGDQPQHF. V is TRBV19 and J is TRBJ1-5, with D perhaps TRBD1 (5 bases). The CDR3 contains 12 residues. Germline CDR1 is LNHDA and CDR2 is SQIVND (reference sequence). V was pared by 5 bases and J by 5 bases, with 7 bases between.

The chain employs TRBV30 and TRBJ2-7; D is undetermined. The CDR3 is made up of 15 amino acids. V was pared by 1 base and J by 4 bases, with 17 bases between. Germline assignment: CDR1 GTSNPN and CDR2 SVGIG (reference sequence). Written as DNA, the CDR3 is TGTGCCTGGAGTGCCGGTTACTTTCTGTCGTACGAGCAGTACTTC. Encoded protein: CAWSAGYFLSYEQYF.

This rearrangement joins TRBV6-5 to TRBJ1-2, with TRBD1 identical over 10 bases. Trimming removed 1 base from V and 5 bases from J; junction bases left unmatched: 1. The CDR3 spans 14 residues. The germline V gene encodes CDR1 MNHEY and CDR2 SVGAGI. The CDR3 loop reads CASSYWGQGYGYTF. In DNA, the CDR3 is TGTGCCAGCAGTTACTGGGGACAGGGGTATGGCTACACCTTC.

The chain is built from TRBV24-1 and TRBJ2-2; 7 positions match TRBD1. This CDR3 has 15 residues. V lost 3 bases to trimming and J lost 4 bases; unmatched junction nucleotides: 4. The germline gives CDR1 KGHDR, CDR2 SFDVKD. The DNA of the CDR3 is TGTGCCACCAGTGATCCGAGGGGGCGCACCGGGGAGCTGTTTTTT. Residues: CATSDPRGRTGELFF.

This clone was recorded many times. This sequence joins TRBV9 and TRBJ2-7, with 7 bases identical to TRBD1. With 4 bases clipped from V and 3 bases from J, the junction kept 7 bases outside the gene matches. CDR1 is SGDLS, CDR2 YYNGEE, per germline. The CDR3 is 14 residues long. CDR3 coding DNA: TGTGCCAGCAGCTCATCGACAGGGCTCTACGAGCAGTACTTC. It encodes CASSSSTGLYEQYF.

The chain combines TRBV5-4 with TRBJ1-1; 7 nucleotides align to TRBD1. CDR3 length equals 17 residues. The V and J ends lost 2 bases and 3 bases, in that order; junction bases with no gene match: 13. The germline V gene encodes CDR1 SGHNT and CDR2 YYREEE (reference sequence). The DNA for the CDR3 is TGTGCCAGCAGCTTTCCAGGGGGAAAGTACCAGGACACTGAAGCTTTCTTT. This translates into CASSFPGGKYQDTEAFF.

V gene TRBV11-3 combines with J gene TRBJ2-2; D gene unclear. CDR3 length: 16 amino acids. Germline V gene lookup returns CDR1 SGHNT and CDR2 YENEEA. Trimming pared 4 bases from V and 1 base from J, leaving 13 bases between. The CDR3: CASSWARDGNTGELFF. The CDR3 DNA reads as TGTGCCAGCAGCTGGGCAAGAGACGGGAACACCGGGGAGCTGTTTTTT.

V is TRBV7-9 and J is TRBJ2-1; the D gene is possibly TRBD2 (6 bases). Trimming removed 5 bases from V and 10 bases from J, with 15 bases in between. Germline CDR1 and CDR2: SEHNR and FQNEAQ (reference sequence). This CDR3 has 13 amino acids. CDR3 coding DNA: TGTGCCAGCAGCCAGCAGATCAGCGGGGAGCAGTTCTTC. Its translation: CASSQQISGEQFF.

This chain uses TRBV13 with TRBJ2-3; a possible D gene is TRBD2 (6 bases). The CDR3 has 16 amino acids. The V and J ends lost 6 bases and 0 bases respectively, with 16 bases between them. Germline V lookup: CDR1 PRHDT, CDR2 FYEKMQ (reference sequence). CDR3 protein: CASSSRDSSSTDTQYF. As DNA, the CDR3 is TGTGCCAGCAGTTCCCGGGACTCCTCTAGCACAGATACGCAGTATTTT. Full variable domain (missing parts from reference TRBV13 and TRBJ2-3): AAGVIQSPRHLIKEKRETATLKCYPIPRHDTVYWYQQGPGQDPQFLISFYEKMQSDKGSIPDRFSAQQFSDYHSELNMSSLELGDSALYFCASSSRDSSSTDTQYFGPGTRLTVL.